A selection of T cell receptor beta chains follows, all from one sample in a study of radiotherapy plus CTLA-4 blockade in lung cancer. The method was immunoSEQ multiplex PCR; TCRdb's version includes in-frame clones alone and lacks a portion of them. The data show 45,000 or so clones, with roughly 76% seen just once and more than 6.5% held by the top ten. Sample: peripheral blood, taken from a patient treated with radiotherapy plus ipilimumab. The receptors were sampled from a human donor with non-small cell lung cancer who had stable disease on radiotherapy plus ipilimumab. The CDR3 runs from the conserved cysteine through the conserved F or W. The D gene is left open where the match is weak. Not every row has a clone size; where given, it reads once, few, many or a size class.

>TRBV5-4|TRBJ2-1|-|TRBD1
TGTGCCAGCAGCTTGGGGCAGGGGGCCTACAATGAGCAGTTCTTC
CASSLGQGAYNEQFF
>TRBV5-4|TRBJ1-1|-|TRBD1
TGTGCCAGCAGCCCGGGAGGGACAGGGCAGAGGACTGAAGCTTTCTTT
CASSPGGTGQRTEAFF
>TRBV28|TRBJ1-1|-|-
TGTGCCAGCACCTTGCTGAAGGGGAACACTGAAGCTTTCTTT
CASTLLKGNTEAFF
>TRBV5-4|TRBJ1-6|few|-
TGTGCCAGCAGCTTGGATGGGACTACGGGTTCACCCCTCCACTTT
CASSLDGTTGSPLHF
>TRBV29-1|TRBJ1-1|few|-
TGCAGCGTTGAAAGGGGACGCACTGAAGCTTTCTTT
CSVERGRTEAFF
>TRBV5-6|TRBJ1-2|-|TRBD1
TGTGCCAGCAGCTTGGGGCGACAGGGGGGTGGCTACACCTTC
CASSLGRQGGGYTF
>TRBV19|TRBJ2-1|-|TRBD1
TGTGCCAGTAGTATTGGGACAGCATCCTACAATGAGCAGTTCTTC
CASSIGTASYNEQFF
>TRBV2|TRBJ2-1|few|TRBD1
TGTGCCAGCAGTGTACAGGGGGCGGGGAATGAGCAGTTCTTC
CASSVQGAGNEQFF
>TRBV5-4|TRBJ2-2|-|TRBD2
TGTGCCAGCGGCCCGGGCGGGGGAGCGACCGGGGAGCTGTTTTTT
CASGPGGGATGELFF
>TRBV5-1|TRBJ2-1|-|TRBD1
TGCGCCAGCACCTCTGGGACAGGGGCGAGGAATGAGCAGTTCTTC
CASTSGTGARNEQFF
>TRBV18|TRBJ2-3|few|-
TGTGCCAGCTCACCAATGGCAGGGGTCACAGATACGCAGTATTTT
CASSPMAGVTDTQYF
>TRBV2|TRBJ2-5|-|-
TGTGCCAGCAGTGAATGGAGGGGGGGAGAGACCCAGTACTTC
CASSEWRGGETQYF
>TRBV14|TRBJ2-5|-|TRBD2
TGTGCCAGCAGTCCACTAGCGGGGCTTAACCAAGAGACCCAGTACTTC
CASSPLAGLNQETQYF
>TRBV6-5|TRBJ2-1|-|TRBD1
TGTGCCAGCAGTAGGGACAGGGGGGGGAATGAGCAGTTCTTC
CASSRDRGGNEQFF
>TRBV15|TRBJ1-4|few|-
TGTGCCACCAGCAGAGACGGCGGGAATGAAAAACTGTTTTTT
CATSRDGGNEKLFF
>TRBV4-1|TRBJ2-2|-|TRBD2
TGCGCCAGCAGCTTTGGACTAGCGGGGGTTGGCGGGGAGCTGTTTTTT
CASSFGLAGVGGELFF
>TRBV7-3|TRBJ2-1|-|TRBD1
TGTGCCAGCAGCCTCCGGGACAGGGGGAATGAGCAGTTCTTC
CASSLRDRGNEQFF
>TRBV6-1|TRBJ1-1|-|-
TGTGCCAGCAGTGAAGCGCTTCGGACTGAAGCTTTCTTT
CASSEALRTEAFF
>TRBV30|TRBJ2-3|-|-
TGTGCCTGGAGACAGCTTACCTTCACAGATACGCAGTATTTT
CAWRQLTFTDTQYF
>TRBV19|TRBJ2-5|once|TRBD1
TGTGCCAGTAGTATTTGGGAACCGGGACAGCAAGAGACCCAGTACTTC
CASSIWEPGQQETQYF
>TRBV29-1|TRBJ1-1|-|-
TGCAGCGTCCAGCTCGCCGGTCGACACCGGACTGAAGCTTTCTTT
CSVQLAGRHRTEAFF
>TRBV27|TRBJ2-5|-|-
TGTGCCAGCAGTTTACGGGACACCAGCCAAGAGACCCAGTACTTC
CASSLRDTSQETQYF
>TRBV5-1|TRBJ1-1|-|-
TGCGCCAGCAGCAAACAGGACTCTGGATGGACTGAAGCTTTCTTT
CASSKQDSGWTEAFF
>TRBV11-3|TRBJ2-2|-|TRBD2
TGTGCCAGCTCCCGGGGGGGCGTCGGGGAGCTGTTTTTT
CASSRGGVGELFF
>TRBV9|TRBJ1-5|-|-
TGTGCCAGCAGCGCCCGCCCCGCGGCCCCTGTTTTGTCCCAGCATTTT
CASSARPAAPVLSQHF
>TRBV28|TRBJ1-4|-|-
TGTGCCAGCAGTCCCGCCCAGGGACTTGCAACTAATGAAAAACTGTTTTTT
CASSPAQGLATNEKLFF
>TRBV9|TRBJ2-3|-|-
TGTGCCAGCAGCGTAGCTGCTAGCGCGGATACGCAGTATTTT
CASSVAASADTQYF
>TRBV2|TRBJ2-1|-|TRBD2
TGTGCCATGACCGGGACTAGCGGTCCTTATGAGCAGTTCTTC
CAMTGTSGPYEQFF